A selection of T cell receptor beta chains follows, all from one sample in a study of beta chain features in type 1 diabetes. Profiling relied on immunoSEQ multiplex PCR, and the TCRdb table lists in-frame clones only, not all of them. The repertoire holds about 930,000 clones, around a sixth seen once, with about 0.025% in the top ten. Material for sequencing was naive CD4+ T cells from blood. The source of these receptors is a woman in her late teens or twenties in good health. CDR3s include the opening cysteine and the closing phenylalanine or tryptophan. D genes are given only for firm matches. The listing skips clone size in some rows; elsewhere it reads once, few, many or a size class.

clone_size,v_call,j_call,cdr3_length,d_call,cdr3_aa,cdr3_nt
few,TRBV7-2,TRBJ2-3,15,TRBD2,CASSVWGGSTDTQYF,TGTGCCAGCAGCGTATGGGGAGGGAGCACAGATACGCAGTATTTT
few,TRBV18,TRBJ2-1,18,TRBD2,CASSWDHQRREVPNEQFF,TGTGCCAGCTCGTGGGATCACCAGAGGCGGGAGGTTCCCAATGAGCAGTTCTTC
NA,TRBV19,TRBJ2-4,15,NA,CASRRDDLAKNIQYF,TGTGCCAGTAGGAGGGATGATCTAGCCAAAAACATTCAGTACTTC
NA,TRBV19,TRBJ1-2,13,NA,CASSIRANYGYTF,TGTGCCAGTAGTATTCGCGCTAACTATGGCTACACCTTC
NA,TRBV5-1,TRBJ2-7,13,NA,CASSFQNSYEQYF,TGCGCCAGCAGCTTTCAAAACTCCTACGAGCAGTACTTC
few,TRBV9,TRBJ1-1,16,NA,CASSPQVGGGSAQAFF,TGTGCCAGCAGCCCTCAGGTGGGGGGCGGCTCAGCACAAGCTTTCTTT
NA,TRBV5-5,TRBJ2-3,16,TRBD2,CASSLEGLAVTDTQYF,TGTGCCAGCAGCTTGGAGGGACTAGCGGTAACAGATACGCAGTATTTT
few,TRBV10-3,TRBJ2-7,16,TRBD2,CAISGYLSGRANEQYF,TGTGCCATCAGTGGTTACCTTAGCGGGAGGGCCAACGAGCAGTACTTC
few,TRBV14,TRBJ2-7,14,TRBD1,CASSQGSGGMEQYF,TGTGCCAGCAGCCAGGGATCAGGGGGCATGGAGCAGTACTTC
NA,TRBV9,TRBJ2-1,15,NA,CASSVGRGSYNEQFF,TGTGCCAGCAGCGTAGGAAGGGGGTCCTACAATGAGCAGTTCTTC
few,TRBV11-2,TRBJ1-1,14,NA,CASSLNPGNTEAFF,TGTGCCAGCAGCTTAAACCCTGGGAACACTGAAGCTTTCTTT
few,TRBV7-3,TRBJ2-2,14,TRBD2,CASSIAGDTGELFF,TGTGCCAGCAGCATAGCGGGCGACACCGGGGAGCTGTTTTTT
NA,TRBV20-1,TRBJ2-7,9,NA,CSAAREQYF,TGCAGTGCTGCCCGCGAGCAGTACTTC
NA,TRBV18,TRBJ2-2,16,NA,CASSPNPGVNTGELFF,TGTGCCAGCTCACCGAATCCCGGTGTCAACACCGGGGAGCTGTTTTTT
NA,TRBV5-8,TRBJ2-1,17,TRBD2,CASSLVTSGRPYNEQFF,TGTGCCAGCAGCTTGGTAACTAGCGGGAGACCCTACAATGAGCAGTTCTTC
few,TRBV6-6,TRBJ2-7,14,TRBD2,CASREGLAPNEQYF,TGTGCCAGCAGGGAGGGACTAGCGCCGAACGAGCAGTACTTC
NA,TRBV2,TRBJ2-7,11,NA,CASAQSVKQYF,TGTGCCAGCGCCCAGTCCGTCAAGCAGTACTTC
NA,TRBV28,TRBJ2-7,15,TRBD1,CASTPRGQGAYEQYF,TGTGCCAGCACCCCTCGTGGACAGGGGGCCTACGAGCAGTACTTC
NA,TRBV7-2,TRBJ2-3,13,NA,CASSLTRWDTQYF,TGTGCCAGCAGCTTGACCCGTTGGGATACGCAGTATTTT
few,TRBV27,TRBJ2-6,14,NA,CASSAQSGANVLTF,TGTGCCAGCAGCGCACAATCTGGGGCCAACGTCCTGACTTTC
NA,TRBV10-3,TRBJ2-7,14,NA,CAISESRDSYEQYF,TGTGCCATCAGTGAGTCGCGGGACTCCTACGAGCAGTACTTC
few,TRBV6-6,TRBJ2-1,13,TRBD2,CASSYGASGMKFF,TGTGCCAGCAGTTACGGCGCTAGCGGGATGAAGTTCTTC
NA,TRBV4-2,TRBJ1-5,21,TRBD1,CASSQVRTGTGGAYSNQPQHF,TGTGCCAGCAGCCAAGTTAGGACCGGGACAGGGGGCGCGTATAGCAATCAGCCCCAGCATTTT
few,TRBV5-6,TRBJ2-5,13,NA,CASSLAGSETQYF,TGTGCCAGCAGCTTGGCCGGGTCAGAGACCCAGTACTTC
few,TRBV28,TRBJ1-5,11,NA,CASTEVGPQHF,TGTGCCAGCACCGAGGTAGGTCCCCAGCATTTT
few,TRBV15,TRBJ1-2,14,NA,CATSRVAGLVGYTF,TGTGCCACCAGCAGAGTCGCAGGGCTAGTTGGCTACACCTTC
few,TRBV10-3,TRBJ1-2,14,NA,CAISGISGYYGYTF,TGTGCCATCAGCGGGATATCAGGATACTATGGCTACACCTTC
few,TRBV15,TRBJ2-2,16,TRBD1,CATSPRLTGLPGELFF,TGTGCCACCAGCCCCCGCCTGACAGGGCTTCCCGGGGAGCTGTTTTTT